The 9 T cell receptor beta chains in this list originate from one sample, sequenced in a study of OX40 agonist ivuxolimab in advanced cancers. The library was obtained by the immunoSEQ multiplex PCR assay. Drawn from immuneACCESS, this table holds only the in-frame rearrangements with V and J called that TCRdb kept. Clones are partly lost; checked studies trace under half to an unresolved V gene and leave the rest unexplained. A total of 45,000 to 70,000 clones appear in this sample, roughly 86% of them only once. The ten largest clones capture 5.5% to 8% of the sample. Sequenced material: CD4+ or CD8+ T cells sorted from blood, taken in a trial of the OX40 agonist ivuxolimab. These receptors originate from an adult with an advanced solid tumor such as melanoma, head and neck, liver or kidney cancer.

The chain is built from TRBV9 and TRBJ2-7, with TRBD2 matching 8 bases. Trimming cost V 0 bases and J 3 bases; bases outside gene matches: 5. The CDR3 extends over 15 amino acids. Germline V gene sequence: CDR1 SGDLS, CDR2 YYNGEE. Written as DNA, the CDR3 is TGTGCCAGCAGCGTAGTGGGACTAGAGGACTACGAGCAGTACTTC. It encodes CASSVVGLEDYEQYF.

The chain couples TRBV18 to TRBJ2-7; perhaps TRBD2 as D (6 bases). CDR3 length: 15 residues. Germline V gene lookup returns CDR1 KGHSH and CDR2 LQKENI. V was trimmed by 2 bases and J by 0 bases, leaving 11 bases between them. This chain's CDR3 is CASSPGGTSSYEQYF. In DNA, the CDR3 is TGTGCCAGCTCACCAGGCGGGACCAGCTCCTACGAGCAGTACTTC.

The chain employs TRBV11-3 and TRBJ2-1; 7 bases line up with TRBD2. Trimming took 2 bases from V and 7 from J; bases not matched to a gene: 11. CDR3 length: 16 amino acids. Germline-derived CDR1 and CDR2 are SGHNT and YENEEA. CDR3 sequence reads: CASSLSHGTILNEQFF. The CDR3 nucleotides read TGTGCCAGCAGCTTATCCCACGGGACTATTCTAAATGAGCAGTTCTTC.

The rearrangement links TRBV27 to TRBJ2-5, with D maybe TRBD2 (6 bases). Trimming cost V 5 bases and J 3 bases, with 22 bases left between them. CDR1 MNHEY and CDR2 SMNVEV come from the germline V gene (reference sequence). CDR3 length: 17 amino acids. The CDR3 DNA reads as TGTGCCAGCAGTCCGAGTATATCAAGCGGGTTAAAAGAGACCCAGTACTTC. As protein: CASSPSISSGLKETQYF.

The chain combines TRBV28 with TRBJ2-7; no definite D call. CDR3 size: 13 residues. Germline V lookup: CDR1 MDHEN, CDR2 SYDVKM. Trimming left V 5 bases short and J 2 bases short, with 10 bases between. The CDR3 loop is CASSPLGPYEQYF. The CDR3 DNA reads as TGTGCCAGCAGTCCTCTTGGGCCCTACGAGCAGTACTTC.

The chain's CDR3 is CASSEAARGPNEAFF. CDR3 DNA sequence: TGTGCCAGCAGTGAAGCGGCCAGGGGGCCGAATGAAGCTTTCTTT. The J gene is TRBJ1-1, the V gene TRBV2; 8 bases map to TRBD1. With 0 bases clipped from V and 7 bases from J, the junction kept 7 bases outside the gene matches. CDR3 length: 15 amino acids. Looked up from germline, CDR1 is SNHLY and CDR2 is FYNNEI.

The CDR3 region is CASSNAGTVNTEAFF. The CDR3 DNA reads as TGTGCCAGCAGCAACGCCGGGACGGTGAACACTGAAGCTTTCTTT. The rearrangement links TRBV5-6 to TRBJ1-1; TRBD1 might be the D (5 bases). The germline CDR1 and CDR2 sequences are SGHDT and YYEEEE. The CDR3 is 15 amino acids. V was pared by 4 bases and J by 0 bases, with 13 bases between.

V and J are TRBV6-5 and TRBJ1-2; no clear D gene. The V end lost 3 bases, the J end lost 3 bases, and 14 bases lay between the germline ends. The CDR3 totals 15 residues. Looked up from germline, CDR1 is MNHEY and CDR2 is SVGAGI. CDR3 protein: CASSYDPLPHYGYTF. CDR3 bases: TGTGCCAGCAGTTATGACCCCTTACCGCACTATGGCTACACCTTC.

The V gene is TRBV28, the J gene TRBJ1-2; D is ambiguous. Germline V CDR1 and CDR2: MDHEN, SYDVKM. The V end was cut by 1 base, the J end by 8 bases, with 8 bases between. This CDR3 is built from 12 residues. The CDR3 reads CASSLFSSGYTF. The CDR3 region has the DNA TGTGCCAGCAGTTTATTCTCCTCGGGCTACACCTTC.